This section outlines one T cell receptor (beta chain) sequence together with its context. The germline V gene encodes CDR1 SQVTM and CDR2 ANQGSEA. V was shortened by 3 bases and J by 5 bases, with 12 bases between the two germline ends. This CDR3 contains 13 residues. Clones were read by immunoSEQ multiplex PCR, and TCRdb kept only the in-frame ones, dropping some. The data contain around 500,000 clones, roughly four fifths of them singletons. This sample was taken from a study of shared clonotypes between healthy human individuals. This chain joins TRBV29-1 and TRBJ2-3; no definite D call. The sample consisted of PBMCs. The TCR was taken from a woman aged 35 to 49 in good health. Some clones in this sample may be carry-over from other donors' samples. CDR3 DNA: TGCAGCGTTGATGCCCGCTTTGGAGATACGCAGTATTTT. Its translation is CSVDARFGDTQYF.